This TCR beta chain was profiled in a study of blood T cells in healthy people across ages (dated by TCRdb to about 2015). For the wider study: In model experiments, roughly one uniquely barcoded TCR beta cDNA molecule per two T cells was captured by template switching. Using deep sequencing normalized with unique cDNA molecular identifiers, the study measured how TCR beta repertoire diversity changes with age. The study analyzed two additional independent replicas of 1 million unique cDNA reads from the same blood draw for two donors, one aged 18 to 29 and one aged 80 or older. Four age groups were formed from the donors: young (average roughly 15 years), middle-aged (around 40), aged (62) and long-lived (roughly 88). To avoid experimental bias, donors of different ages were randomly spread across the sequencing lanes.

Study-wide conclusions, independent of this receptor: Observed TCR beta diversity per million T cells fell roughly linearly with age, and a significant reduction was already apparent by age roughly 41. Total diversity estimates from one million sequenced T cells were considered lower bounds and underestimates. Bulk unsorted PBMC profiling prevented conclusive comparison of naive and antigen-experienced compartments. Because donor CMV infection status was unknown, age-related changes in expanded clonotypes were potentially confounded. Compared with the aged group, more naive CD4+ T cells, fewer expanded clones and increased TCR diversity were shown by the long-lived group, suggesting age selection. Observed TCR beta diversity correlated strongly with the percentage of naive T cells measured by flow cytometry.

The V and J ends are trimmed by 2 bases and 5 bases, leaving 19 bases between them. For CDR1 and CDR2, the germline V gene (reference sequence) lists LNHNV and YYDKDF. The CDR3 goes from the cysteine to the phenylalanine over 16 residues. Of all the DNA, just the CDR3 is kept, 48 bases in frame from base 1. The receptor library was made with 5' RACE. Sequencing relied on an Illumina HiSeq 2500. A second PCR of about 6 to 11 cycles was performed with a sample-barcoded 5' primer and a J-beta primer mix. A unique molecular identifier was introduced onto each TCR beta cDNA molecule by a template-switch 5' adaptor carrying 12 random nucleotides. Each sample yielded at least 2.5 million CDR3-containing paired-end reads. The Mint cDNA synthesis kit, primed by a TRBC-specific oligonucleotide, was used to synthesize first-strand cDNA from all RNA. After uracil-DNA glycosylase treatment, a first 18-cycle PCR used universal primers M1SS and BC2_uni_R on all cDNA. The published analysis was carried out like this. For normalization, 1 million high-quality reads, each with a distinct molecular identifier, were randomly selected from each sample. Reads sharing molecular identifiers were discarded rather than binned into consensus sequences. MiTCR, set to a Q25 quality threshold and the strictest error-elimination algorithm, was used for CDR3 identification, clonotype clustering and error correction. A nonparametric unseen species model using Euler transformation provided a lower-bound estimate of total TCR beta diversity. The public reads were run again by TCRdb, first through fastp at Q25 and then through MiXCR, and only productive beta chains were kept. Records with the same CDR3 protein are collapsed into one entry carrying the most frequent genes and DNA. TCRdb, not the original authors, processed these V and J calls. The sample table lists some 1.5 million distinct CDR3 sequences, roughly 27% of them with a count of one. Of the sample, 7.7% is held by the ten largest clones.

Donors were 40 or so systemically healthy Caucasian individuals from Russia aged roughly 6 to 100 years. Each donor gave 8 to 10 milliliters of peripheral blood, drawn into EDTA-treated Vacutainer tubes. PBMCs were isolated by Ficoll-Paque density-gradient centrifugation, with at least 6 million obtained per sample. Trizol reagent was used to extract total RNA from PBMCs, with at least 5 micrograms per sample. For every donor, an aliquot of PBMCs went through flow cytometry to measure the percentages of naive CD45RAhigh/CD27high T cells. This clonotype was seen a handful of times. Its recognized antigen is unknown. Base qualities were left out, and no much larger clone turns up one base away.

This TCR came from a woman aged 25 to 39 in good health. Sequences were obtained from blood. This chain joins TRBV15 to TRBJ2-7; the D gene lacks a confident call. The nucleotides read TGTGCCACCAGCAGACCTGGGATCGGTGGTGACCACGAGCAGTACTTC. Its product reads: CATSRPGIGGDHEQYF. Outside the CDR3, residues come from the reference TRBV15 and TRBJ2-7 proteins, so the full variable domain is: DAMVIQNPRYQVTQFGKPVTLSCSQTLNHNVMYWYQQKSSQAPKLLFHYYDKDFNNEADTPDNFQSRRPNTSFCFLDIRSPGLGDTAMYLCATSRPGIGGDHEQYFGPGTRLTVT.